These 17 T cell receptor beta chains were all obtained from the same sample, sequenced in a study of blood T cell repertoires in COVID-19. Data came from immunoSEQ multiplex PCR; TCRdb stores just in-frame clones and leaves some out. The sample carries roughly 240,000 clones, approximately 82% recorded once. The sample was peripheral blood. All receptors derive from a man aged 55 to 70 who had recovered from COVID-19.

V is TRBV5-1 and J is TRBJ2-2; 8 bases line up with TRBD1. CDR1 and CDR2 (germline): SGHRS, YFSETQ. With V trimmed by 4 bases and J by 4 bases, 6 bases remained unmatched. CDR3 size: 15 residues. CDR3 DNA sequence: TGCGCCAGCAGCACCTCACAGGGGGGCACCGGGGAGCTGTTTTTT. It is translated as CASSTSQGGTGELFF.

This clone was picked up one time. This chain joins TRBV4-2 and TRBJ2-1, with TRBD2 matching over 8 bases. This CDR3 spans 19 amino acids. The J segment lost 4 bases and the V segment lost 0 bases, leaving 14 bases of the junction unmatched. Germline V gene sequence: CDR1 LGHNA, CDR2 YNFKEQ. The CDR3 nucleotides read TGTGCCAGCAGCCAAGATAATCCTAGTGTTGCGGGAGGTTACAATGAGCAGTTCTTC. Encoded protein: CASSQDNPSVAGGYNEQFF.

This chain uses TRBV3-1 (or the pseudogene TRBV3-2) with TRBJ1-1; D is possibly TRBD1 (5 bases). Trimming left V 1 base short and J 10 bases short, with 16 bases between. CDR3 size: 14 residues. Germline assignment: CDR1 LGHDT and CDR2 YNNKEL (reference sequence). CDR3 in amino acids: CASSQGHRTPRAFF. CDR3 coding DNA: TGTGCCAGCAGCCAAGGCCATCGGACACCTAGAGCTTTCTTT.

The chain is built from TRBV5-1 and TRBJ2-3, with D possibly being TRBD2 (6 bases). Germline V gene lookup returns CDR1 SGHRS and CDR2 YFSETQ. The CDR3 has 13 amino acids. Trimming removed 7 bases from V and 5 bases from J, with 14 bases in between. The CDR3 nucleotides read TGCGCCAGCTCAAAGGGGCGGGGAGATACGCAGTATTTT. Its translation is CASSKGRGDTQYF. Using reference TRBV5-1 and TRBJ2-3 for the parts outside the CDR3, the full variable domain is KAGVTQTPRYLIKTRGQQVTLSCSPISGHRSVSWYQQTPGQGLQFLFEYFSETQRNKGNFPGRFSGRQFSNSRSEMNVSTLELGDSALYLCASSKGRGDTQYFGPGTRLTVL.

This clone has a count of ten or more. The sample carries other DNA sequences with the same CDR3. The chain links TRBV12-3 or TRBV12-4 to TRBJ1-5; TRBD1 aligns across 8 bases. This CDR3 comprises 13 residues. The V segment lost 6 bases and the J segment 4 bases; nucleotides outside the gene matches: 2. The CDR3 here is CASRGTGNQPQHF. The CDR3 DNA follows: TGTGCCAGCAGAGGGACAGGAAATCAGCCCCAGCATTTT.

The rearrangement joins TRBV6-5 to TRBJ2-1; 8 bases map to TRBD1. Trimming removed 6 bases from V and 9 bases from J; junction bases left unmatched: 7. Germline CDR1 reads MNHEY; CDR2 reads SVGAGI. The CDR3 length is 13 residues. The CDR3 loop is CASSQDDRGEQFF. CDR3 nucleotide sequence: TGTGCCAGCAGCCAAGATGACAGGGGTGAGCAGTTCTTC.

CDR3 nucleotides: TGTGCCAGCAGCCAAGATCTGGCGGGGGGCGCGTACAATGAGCAGTTCTTC. Protein sequence: CASSQDLAGGAYNEQFF. The V and J genes are TRBV3-1 (or the pseudogene TRBV3-2) and TRBJ2-1; 8 positions agree with TRBD2. The CDR3 runs to 17 residues. V trimming: 0 bases; J trimming: 4 bases; junction bases outside the gene matches: 8. CDR1 is LGHDT and CDR2 is YNNKEL in the germline V gene (reference sequence).

The chain recombines TRBV10-3 with TRBJ1-4; D is possibly TRBD1 (5 bases). CDR3 length: 15 amino acids. Trimming cost V 0 bases and J 5 bases, with 10 bases left between them. Germline V gene lookup returns CDR1 ENHRY and CDR2 SYGVKD. The CDR3 DNA is TGTGCCATCAGTGAGTCTTACAGGCGGAATGAAAAACTGTTTTTT. Protein sequence: CAISESYRRNEKLFF.

The rearrangement uses TRBV3-1 (or the pseudogene TRBV3-2) and TRBJ2-3; 10 bases fit TRBD1. Germline loops: CDR1 LGHDT, CDR2 YNNKEL (reference sequence). This CDR3 spans 19 amino acids. Germline trimming cut 1 base from V and 3 bases from J; bases unmatched to any gene: 13. CDR3 in DNA: TGTGCCAGCAGCCAAGGGGGACAGGGGTTTATTGGGGGAACAGATACGCAGTATTTT. It translates to CASSQGGQGFIGGTDTQYF.

V gene TRBV7-6 combines with J gene TRBJ2-1; 12 bases align to TRBD2. Germline CDR1 SGHVS, CDR2 FNYEAQ. J was trimmed by 6 bases and V by 0 bases; bases with no gene match: 3. The CDR3 has 16 residues. CDR3 in amino acids: CASSLAGLAGSNEQFF. CDR3 in DNA: TGTGCCAGCAGCTTAGCAGGACTAGCGGGATCCAATGAGCAGTTCTTC.

The chain has TRBV4-1 and TRBJ2-1; TRBD1 aligns across 12 bases. The CDR3 sequence is 15 residues long. Germline trimming cut 7 bases from V and 8 bases from J; bases unmatched to any gene: 9. Germline CDR1 and CDR2: MGHRA and YSYEKL. Here the CDR3 DNA reads TGCGCCAGCACCATGGGACAGGGGGCTTTTGATGAGCAGTTCTTC. Its protein product is CASTMGQGAFDEQFF.

The chain uses TRBV18 and TRBJ2-5, with 9 bases fitting TRBD1. Per germline, CDR1 KGHSH and CDR2 LQKENI. The length of the CDR3 is 16 residues. With V trimmed by 3 bases and J by 1 base, 6 bases remained unmatched. The CDR3 loop is CASSPRQGGIQETQYF. CDR3 DNA sequence: TGTGCCAGCTCACCCCGACAGGGGGGCATCCAAGAGACCCAGTACTTC.

V usage is TRBV29-1 and J usage is TRBJ2-2; 9 nucleotides match TRBD1. The germline V gene encodes CDR1 SQVTM and CDR2 ANQGSEA. Trimming cost V 6 bases and J 1 base; bases outside gene matches: 6. The CDR3 totals 15 residues. As DNA, the CDR3 is TGCAGCGTCTTCGACAGGGGGGGGAACACCGGGGAGCTGTTTTTT. Protein: CSVFDRGGNTGELFF.

This sequence joins TRBV3-1 (or the pseudogene TRBV3-2) and TRBJ2-2; D might be TRBD1 (6 bases). Per the germline V gene, CDR1 is LGHDT and CDR2 is YNNKEL (reference sequence). This CDR3 is 16 amino acids long. The V end was cut by 4 bases, the J end by 6 bases, with 18 bases between. The CDR3 protein is CASSRLTGQGPGELFF. The CDR3 region has the DNA TGTGCCAGCAGCCGTTTGACAGGTCAGGGACCCGGGGAGCTGTTTTTT.

The chain recombines TRBV5-1 with TRBJ1-4; 7 nucleotides match TRBD1. The CDR3 is made up of 15 amino acids. V lost 0 bases to trimming and J lost 1 base; unmatched junction nucleotides: 0. Germline V CDR1 and CDR2: SGHRS, YFSETQ. The CDR3 protein is CASSLGDRTNEKLFF. The CDR3 nucleotides are TGCGCCAGCAGCTTGGGGGACAGAACTAATGAAAAACTGTTTTTT.

The chain is built from TRBV6-6 and TRBJ1-6; TRBD1 might be the D (6 bases). There are 15 residues in the CDR3. Trimming left V 4 bases short and J 6 bases short, with 13 bases between. Germline-derived CDR1 and CDR2 are MNHNY and SVGAGI (reference sequence). The CDR3 protein is CASSFGTQGNSPLHF. CDR3 sequence (DNA): TGTGCCAGCAGTTTCGGGACACAGGGTAATTCACCCCTCCACTTT.

The V call is TRBV21-1, the J call TRBJ2-7; TRBD2 is the table's D call and was not checked against the DNA. TRBV21-1 is designated a pseudogene. The CDR3 is 20 residues long. CDR3 protein: CASSKMGVGTSGRECPEQYF. CDR3 DNA: TGTGCCAGCAGCAAAATGGGAGTCGGGACTAGCGGGAGGGAATGTCCCGAGCAGTACTTC.